This is a list of T cell receptor beta chains from one sample in a study of blood T cells in healthy people across ages. MiXCR, applied by TCRdb to the 5' RACE reads, yields one record per CDR3 protein. In the table there are about 800,000 distinct CDR3 sequences, 55% to 75% of which are singletons. The sequenced sample was blood. These receptors came from a man aged 25 to 40 in good health. CDR3s include the opening cysteine and the closing phenylalanine or tryptophan. The D gene is left open where the match is weak. The size of a clone is reported for some rows only, either as once, few or many, or as a class for expanded clones.

v_call: TRBV7-2; d_call: -; clone_size: once; j_call: TRBJ1-1; cdr3_nt: TGTGCCAGCAGACGGGAGGGAGGTGAAGCTTTCTTT; cdr3_aa: CASRREGGEAFF
v_call: TRBV29-1; d_call: -; clone_size: few; j_call: TRBJ2-7; cdr3_nt: TGCAGCATTTACCAGGGTAGCGGTTACGAGCAGTACTTC; cdr3_aa: CSIYQGSGYEQYF
v_call: TRBV3-1; d_call: -; clone_size: -; j_call: TRBJ2-3; cdr3_nt: TGTGCCAGCAGGAACCCCATTGAAGATACGCAGTATTTT; cdr3_aa: CASRNPIEDTQYF
v_call: TRBV10-3; d_call: -; clone_size: many; j_call: TRBJ2-5; cdr3_nt: TGTGCCATCAGTCCTGGAGGGTATGAGCAGTACTTC; cdr3_aa: CAISPGGYEQYF
v_call: TRBV20-1; d_call: -; clone_size: -; j_call: TRBJ1-6; cdr3_nt: TGCAGTGCTAGAGAATCTCAGGGTCCTTCACCCCTCCACTTT; cdr3_aa: CSARESQGPSPLHF
v_call: TRBV6-2/TRBV6-3; d_call: TRBD2; clone_size: -; j_call: TRBJ2-1; cdr3_nt: TGTGCCAGCAAGCCCAAGGCGGGGCTAGCGGGCCTCTCCTACAATGAGCAGTTCTTC; cdr3_aa: CASKPKAGLAGLSYNEQFF
v_call: TRBV20-1; d_call: -; clone_size: -; j_call: TRBJ2-1; cdr3_nt: TGCAGTGCTAGTCCGGGAACGAAGCAGTTCTTC; cdr3_aa: CSASPGTKQFF
v_call: TRBV29-1; d_call: -; clone_size: -; j_call: TRBJ2-5; cdr3_nt: TGCAGCTCTGGACTCCAAGAGACCCAGTACTTC; cdr3_aa: CSSGLQETQYF
v_call: TRBV4-3; d_call: -; clone_size: -; j_call: TRBJ2-7; cdr3_nt: TGCGCCAGCAGCCAAGCCCGGGGGACCTACGAGCAGTACTTC; cdr3_aa: CASSQARGTYEQYF
v_call: TRBV27; d_call: TRBD1; clone_size: -; j_call: TRBJ1-2; cdr3_nt: TGTGCCAGCGGGTGGACAGGGCTCATTGATGGCTACACCTTC; cdr3_aa: CASGWTGLIDGYTF
v_call: TRBV7-7; d_call: -; clone_size: -; j_call: TRBJ1-5; cdr3_nt: TGTGCTAGCAGCTTAGCAGGGTTCAATCAGCCCCAGCATTTT; cdr3_aa: CASSLAGFNQPQHF
v_call: TRBV20-1; d_call: -; clone_size: few; j_call: TRBJ2-1; cdr3_nt: TGCAGTGCTAGTTGGGCGGTAGCTTCCTACAATGAGCAGTTCTTC; cdr3_aa: CSASWAVASYNEQFF
v_call: TRBV3-1; d_call: TRBD2; clone_size: -; j_call: TRBJ2-7; cdr3_nt: TGTGCCAGCAGCCCCAATGTAGGTCGGGAGGAGTACTTC; cdr3_aa: CASSPNVGREEYF
v_call: TRBV7-9; d_call: TRBD2; clone_size: -; j_call: TRBJ2-3; cdr3_nt: TGTGCCAGCAGCTTCCGGACTAGCGCCACAGATACGCAGTATTTT; cdr3_aa: CASSFRTSATDTQYF
v_call: TRBV20-1; d_call: -; clone_size: -; j_call: TRBJ2-6; cdr3_nt: TGCAGTGCAAGAGCACAACCTGGGGCCAACGTCCTGACTTTC; cdr3_aa: CSARAQPGANVLTF
v_call: TRBV12-3/TRBV12-4; d_call: -; clone_size: -; j_call: TRBJ2-3; cdr3_nt: TGTGCCAGCAGTTTCTCGGGGAGCACAGATATGCAGTATTTT; cdr3_aa: CASSFSGSTDMQYF
v_call: TRBV28; d_call: TRBD1; clone_size: -; j_call: TRBJ1-1; cdr3_nt: TGTGCCAGCAGTTTGACAGGGTTACCATTGAACACTGAAGCTTTCTTT; cdr3_aa: CASSLTGLPLNTEAFF
v_call: TRBV2; d_call: -; clone_size: -; j_call: TRBJ1-1; cdr3_nt: TGTGCCAGCAGTGAACTATTGGGGGAAGGTCGAAGTTTCTTT; cdr3_aa: CASSELLGEGRSFF
v_call: TRBV29-1; d_call: -; clone_size: -; j_call: TRBJ2-1; cdr3_nt: TGCAGCGTTGAAGCTAGGGGGAACAATGAGCAGTTCTTC; cdr3_aa: CSVEARGNNEQFF
v_call: TRBV7-9; d_call: -; clone_size: -; j_call: TRBJ2-5; cdr3_nt: TGTGCCAGCAGCTTAGGGTGGACAGAAGAGACCCAGTACTTC; cdr3_aa: CASSLGWTEETQYF
v_call: TRBV7-2; d_call: -; clone_size: -; j_call: TRBJ2-1; cdr3_nt: TGTGCCAGCAGCCCGTCGCGGGCGGTCCTTGGTGAGCAGTTCTTC; cdr3_aa: CASSPSRAVLGEQFF
v_call: TRBV10-3; d_call: -; clone_size: -; j_call: TRBJ2-3; cdr3_nt: TGTGCCACCACCGGAGGCACGGCAGATACGCAGTATTTT; cdr3_aa: CATTGGTADTQYF
v_call: TRBV7-8; d_call: TRBD2; clone_size: -; j_call: TRBJ2-3; cdr3_nt: TGTGCCAGCAGCCCGACTAGCGGGGCTAGCACAGATACGCAGTATTTT; cdr3_aa: CASSPTSGASTDTQYF
v_call: TRBV7-9; d_call: -; clone_size: -; j_call: TRBJ1-3; cdr3_nt: TGTGCCAGCAGCAATGACCCAACCCTCTCTGGAAACACCATATATTTT; cdr3_aa: CASSNDPTLSGNTIYF
v_call: TRBV7-9; d_call: -; clone_size: -; j_call: TRBJ1-6; cdr3_nt: TGTGCCAGCAGCTTAGATATGAACTATTCACCCCTCCACTTT; cdr3_aa: CASSLDMNYSPLHF
v_call: TRBV7-8; d_call: -; clone_size: -; j_call: TRBJ2-5; cdr3_nt: TGTGCCAGCAGTACTCAAGGGGGGTTTTTGGAGACCCAGTACTTC; cdr3_aa: CASSTQGGFLETQYF
v_call: TRBV5-1; d_call: TRBD2; clone_size: -; j_call: TRBJ2-7; cdr3_nt: TGCGCCAGCAGCCCGGCTCCCCGGGAGGCCTACGAGCAGTACTTC; cdr3_aa: CASSPAPREAYEQYF
v_call: TRBV7-8; d_call: -; clone_size: -; j_call: TRBJ1-1; cdr3_nt: TGTGCCAGCAGGGCCCCGGGCGGGTCCATGAACACTGAAGCTTTCTTT; cdr3_aa: CASRAPGGSMNTEAFF
v_call: TRBV3-1; d_call: -; clone_size: -; j_call: TRBJ2-5; cdr3_nt: TGTGCCAGCAGCCAGTCGGCGACGGAGGGAGAGACCCAGTACTTC; cdr3_aa: CASSQSATEGETQYF
v_call: TRBV11-2; d_call: TRBD2; clone_size: few; j_call: TRBJ2-3; cdr3_nt: TGTGCCAGCAGCTTGGGGACTAGCGTAGGGACAGATACGCAGTATTTT; cdr3_aa: CASSLGTSVGTDTQYF
v_call: TRBV27; d_call: -; clone_size: once; j_call: TRBJ2-7; cdr3_nt: TGTGCCAGCAGTTTGGACAGCGAGACCTCCTACGAGCAGTACTTC; cdr3_aa: CASSLDSETSYEQYF
v_call: TRBV20-1; d_call: -; clone_size: -; j_call: TRBJ1-2; cdr3_nt: TGCAGTGCTGAACACAAAAGGGATAACTATGGCTACACCTTC; cdr3_aa: CSAEHKRDNYGYTF
v_call: TRBV7-9; d_call: -; clone_size: -; j_call: TRBJ1-1; cdr3_nt: TGTGCCAGCAGCCGACAGTTTAACACTGAAGCTTTCTTT; cdr3_aa: CASSRQFNTEAFF
v_call: TRBV10-2; d_call: -; clone_size: -; j_call: TRBJ2-3; cdr3_nt: TGCGCCACCCAGGGGACGGTTGCGTATTTT; cdr3_aa: CATQGTVAYF
v_call: TRBV12-3/TRBV12-4; d_call: -; clone_size: -; j_call: TRBJ2-5; cdr3_nt: TGTGCCAGCAGCAGGACGGGAGCTTGGGCAGAGACCCAGTACTTC; cdr3_aa: CASSRTGAWAETQYF
v_call: TRBV6-2/TRBV6-3; d_call: TRBD1; clone_size: few; j_call: TRBJ2-5; cdr3_nt: TGTGCCAGCACCCAGACAGGGCTAGAGACCCAGTACTTC; cdr3_aa: CASTQTGLETQYF
v_call: TRBV12-3/TRBV12-4; d_call: -; clone_size: few; j_call: TRBJ1-4; cdr3_nt: TGTGCCAGCAGTTTACAGGGGACGGGTGAAAAACTGTTTTTT; cdr3_aa: CASSLQGTGEKLFF
v_call: TRBV5-1; d_call: TRBD1; clone_size: -; j_call: TRBJ1-1; cdr3_nt: TGCGCCAGCGATCCCGGGACAGGGGGCACTGAAGCTTTCTTT; cdr3_aa: CASDPGTGGTEAFF
v_call: TRBV19; d_call: -; clone_size: few; j_call: TRBJ2-3; cdr3_nt: TGTGCCAGTAGTCCGGAAGCGAGCGTAAGGGGTACGCAGTATTTT; cdr3_aa: CASSPEASVRGTQYF
v_call: TRBV20-1; d_call: -; clone_size: -; j_call: TRBJ1-1; cdr3_nt: TGCAGTGCTAGAGATAACAGGGCCCCGAACACTGAAGCTTTCTTT; cdr3_aa: CSARDNRAPNTEAFF
v_call: TRBV28; d_call: -; clone_size: -; j_call: TRBJ2-7; cdr3_nt: TGTGCCAGCAAAACAGCGCCGAGCTCCTACGAGCAGTACTTC; cdr3_aa: CASKTAPSSYEQYF
v_call: TRBV7-8; d_call: TRBD1; clone_size: once; j_call: TRBJ1-2; cdr3_nt: TGTGCCAGCAGCCGGGCAGGGGGACGTGGCTACACCTTC; cdr3_aa: CASSRAGGRGYTF
v_call: TRBV29-1; d_call: TRBD1; clone_size: -; j_call: TRBJ2-7; cdr3_nt: TGCAGCGCCAGACAGGGCGGGCACGAGCAGTACTTC; cdr3_aa: CSARQGGHEQYF
v_call: TRBV4-2; d_call: -; clone_size: few; j_call: TRBJ2-4; cdr3_nt: TGTGCCAGCAGCCAAGAGGAAGGGATTTGGGCCAAAAACATTCAGTACTTC; cdr3_aa: CASSQEEGIWAKNIQYF
v_call: TRBV4-1; d_call: -; clone_size: -; j_call: TRBJ2-1; cdr3_nt: TGCGCCAGCAGCCAAGCGGGGCAGAGCTCCTACAATGAGCAGTTCTTC; cdr3_aa: CASSQAGQSSYNEQFF
v_call: TRBV2; d_call: -; clone_size: -; j_call: TRBJ2-3; cdr3_nt: TGTGCCAGCAGATTTTACGTCTCTGATACGCAGTATTTT; cdr3_aa: CASRFYVSDTQYF
v_call: TRBV6-1; d_call: TRBD1; clone_size: -; j_call: TRBJ1-3; cdr3_nt: TGTGCCAGCAGTCCAAGGGACAGGGGCCTGGACCCCTCTGGAAACACCATATATTTT; cdr3_aa: CASSPRDRGLDPSGNTIYF
v_call: TRBV11-3; d_call: -; clone_size: -; j_call: TRBJ2-1; cdr3_nt: TGTGCCAGCAGCCCGACCGCGTGGGATGAGCAGTTCTTC; cdr3_aa: CASSPTAWDEQFF